The 29 T cell receptor beta chains below were found in one sample sequenced in a study of shared clonotypes between healthy human individuals. Repertoires were generated with immunoSEQ multiplex PCR, while TCRdb's copy carries only in-frame clones and drops some. The sample contains 2 million to 2.5 million clones, around 95% of which appear only once. The specimen was naive CD4+ T cells sorted from blood. The subset was: CD45RA+ positively selected. The receptors come from a man younger than 35 in good health.

This clone was detected once. The same CDR3 also results from other DNA sequences found in this sample. The chain joins TRBV10-3 to TRBJ2-5, with 8 bases that match TRBD2. Unmatched junction bases numbered 4, after V lost 3 bases and J lost 4 bases. The CDR3 loop spans 14 amino acids. Germline V gene data show CDR1 as ENHRY and CDR2 as SYGVKD. CDR3 DNA sequence: TGTGCCATCAGTGAAGCGGGGGCGGGAGAGACCCAGTACTTC. Amino acids: CAISEAGAGETQYF.

The rearrangement joins TRBV6-5 to TRBJ2-7; no clear D gene. This CDR3 has 15 residues. Germline V gene lookup returns CDR1 MNHEY and CDR2 SVGAGI. V shed 7 bases and J shed 0 bases, with 16 bases lying between them. CDR3 protein: CASTKLRTNSYEQYF. The DNA for the CDR3 is TGTGCCAGCACGAAACTCCGGACCAACTCCTACGAGCAGTACTTC.

The chain joins TRBV18 to TRBJ1-6; perhaps TRBD1 as D (5 bases). The CDR3 is 13 residues long. V was cut by 4 bases and J by 10 bases, with 11 bases left in between. Germline-derived CDR1 and CDR2 are KGHSH and LQKENI. CDR3 amino acids: CASSLGHFSPLHF. The CDR3 DNA is TGTGCCAGCTCACTAGGACATTTCTCACCCCTCCACTTT.

Comment on this clone: The same CDR3 is also encoded by other DNA sequences in this sample. The rearrangement links TRBV29-1 to TRBJ1-1; TRBD1 matches at 8 bases. The length of the CDR3 is 13 residues. V gave up 6 bases and J gave up 5 bases; unmatched junction bases: 8. Germline CDR1 and CDR2: SQVTM and ANQGSEA. CDR3 nucleotide sequence: TGCAGCGTCGCAAGTCAGGGGGCAACTGAAGCTTTCTTT. Translating gives CSVASQGATEAFF.

Regarding this clone: The identical CDR3 is also encoded by other nucleotide sequences in the sample. The chain combines TRBV5-4 with TRBJ1-4; D is perhaps TRBD1 (6 bases). The CDR3 runs 14 residues. V was trimmed by 2 bases and J by 6 bases, leaving 11 bases between them. CDR1 is SGHNT and CDR2 is YYREEE in the germline V gene (reference sequence). The CDR3 sequence is CASSFDRWDEKLFF. In DNA form, the CDR3 reads TGTGCCAGCAGCTTCGACAGGTGGGATGAAAAACTGTTTTTT.

The V call is TRBV10-3, the J call TRBJ2-2; no clear D gene. Germline CDR1 is ENHRY and CDR2 is SYGVKD. The CDR3 sequence is 14 residues long. V dropped 5 bases and J dropped 2 bases, with 9 bases sitting between them. In nucleotides, the CDR3 is TGTGCCATCAGTTTAGGTCTCAACACCGGGGAGCTGTTTTTT. Translation gives CAISLGLNTGELFF.

V usage is TRBV28 and J usage is TRBJ1-5, with TRBD1 as a possible D gene (6 bases). V was trimmed by 2 bases and J by 5 bases, leaving 13 bases between them. The CDR3 is 15 residues long. Germline CDR1 is MDHEN and CDR2 is SYDVKM. CDR3: CASSLGRGLDQPQHF. As DNA, the CDR3 is TGTGCCAGCAGTTTAGGCAGGGGATTAGATCAGCCCCAGCATTTT.

The gene calls are TRBV5-6 and TRBJ1-3; D call uncertain. The V end lost 1 base, the J end lost 0 bases, and 5 bases lay between the germline ends. This CDR3 contains 14 residues. Germline-derived CDR1 and CDR2 are SGHDT and YYEEEE. The CDR3 sequence is CASSLPDSGNTIYF. Written as DNA, the CDR3 is TGTGCCAGCAGCTTGCCAGACTCTGGAAACACCATATATTTT. Based on the CDR3 plus reference TRBV5-6 and TRBJ1-3, the full variable domain is DAGVTQSPTHLIKTRGQQVTLRCSPKSGHDTVSWYQQALGQGPQFIFQYYEEEERQRGNFPDRFSGHQFPNYSSELNVNALLLGDSALYLCASSLPDSGNTIYFGEGSWLTVV.

The genes are TRBV29-1 and TRBJ2-3; D is ambiguous. CDR1 and CDR2 from the germline V gene are SQVTM and ANQGSEA. This CDR3 is 13 amino acids long. The ends were cut back, 6 bases at V and 3 bases at J, with 13 bases in the middle. The CDR3 DNA reads TGCAGCGTGAGGTTGAAACTTACAGATACGCAGTATTTT. It encodes CSVRLKLTDTQYF.

The V gene is TRBV10-3, the J gene TRBJ2-5, with D perhaps matching TRBD1 (5 bases). From germline, CDR1 is ENHRY and CDR2 SYGVKD. The CDR3 runs 15 residues. V dropped 6 bases and J dropped 1 base, with 15 bases sitting between them. The DNA of the CDR3 is TGTGCCATCAGCTCCAGAGGACAATTCCAAGAGACCCAGTACTTC. It encodes CAISSRGQFQETQYF.

Here the CDR3 reads CASSREILNSPLHF. For the CDR3, the DNA is TGTGCCAGCAGCCGAGAGATTCTTAATTCACCCCTCCACTTT. The V gene is TRBV25-1, the J gene TRBJ1-6; no reliable D call. This CDR3 is built from 14 residues. Germline assignment: CDR1 MGHDK and CDR2 SYGVNS. V gave up 6 bases and J gave up 6 bases, with 12 bases separating them.

V is TRBV19 and J is TRBJ2-4, with TRBD2 identical over 7 bases. The CDR3 sequence is 18 residues long. Trimming removed 5 bases from V and 0 bases from J; junction bases left unmatched: 13. CDR1 is LNHDA, CDR2 SQIVND, per germline (reference sequence). The CDR3 sequence: CASSPSDVGGLAKNIQYF. DNA for the CDR3: TGTGCCAGTAGTCCCTCCGACGTCGGGGGGTTAGCCAAAAACATTCAGTACTTC.

The rearrangement uses TRBV7-9 and TRBJ2-7, with D perhaps matching TRBD2 (5 bases). This CDR3 has 15 amino acids. Germline V gives CDR1 SEHNR, CDR2 FQNEAQ (reference sequence). Trimming left V 5 bases short and J 3 bases short, with 17 bases between. The CDR3 DNA follows: TGTGCCAGCAGCCGGTGGAGCGGCAGCCTCTACGAGCAGTACTTC. Protein: CASSRWSGSLYEQYF.

The table lists this clone with a few counts. This rearrangement joins TRBV5-6 to TRBJ1-6; 7 nucleotides line up with TRBD1. Germline assignment: CDR1 SGHDT and CDR2 YYEEEE. Trimming removed 4 bases from V and 7 bases from J; junction bases left unmatched: 8. The CDR3 consists of 15 residues. The CDR3 spells CASSRQGGVNSPLHF. CDR3 DNA sequence: TGTGCCAGCAGCAGACAGGGTGGGGTCAATTCACCCCTCCACTTT.

V usage is TRBV7-2 and J usage is TRBJ1-2, with D unresolved. This CDR3 spans 14 amino acids. V shed 1 base and J shed 0 bases, with 6 bases lying between them. In germline, CDR1 is SGHTA, CDR2 FQGNSA. CDR3 bases: TGTGCCAGCAGCTTAGAAGTCGCTAACTATGGCTACACCTTC. It yields the protein CASSLEVANYGYTF.

V and J are TRBV30 and TRBJ1-5; 9 bases line up with TRBD1. The CDR3 length is 16 residues. V dropped 0 bases and J dropped 3; count of bases not matched to a gene: 6. Germline V gene sequence: CDR1 GTSNPN, CDR2 SVGIG (reference sequence). The CDR3 DNA reads TGTGCCTGGAGTGTAGCCACAGGGGGCAACAATCAGCCCCAGCATTTT. This sequence encodes CAWSVATGGNNQPQHF.

Points on this clone: Other DNA sequences in this sample translate to the same CDR3. The V and J genes are TRBV9 and TRBJ2-5; D is unclear. The V end lost 0 bases, the J end lost 5 bases, and 2 bases lay between the germline ends. The CDR3 runs to 11 residues. CDR1 is SGDLS and CDR2 is YYNGEE in the germline V gene. CDR3 loop: CASSVAETQYF. CDR3 coding DNA: TGTGCCAGCAGCGTAGCGGAGACCCAGTACTTC.

The chain employs TRBV10-3 and TRBJ2-1, with D hard to call. CDR1 and CDR2 (germline): ENHRY, SYGVKD. The length of the CDR3 is 11 residues. The V gene lost 7 bases and the J gene lost 8 bases, with 9 bases spanning the gap. CDR3: CAIKEFDEQFF. CDR3 bases: TGTGCCATCAAGGAGTTTGATGAGCAGTTCTTC.

The gene calls are TRBV2 and TRBJ2-3; D gene uncertain. The V end was cut by 5 bases, the J end by 6 bases, with 6 bases between. Germline assignment: CDR1 SNHLY and CDR2 FYNNEI. The CDR3 covers 11 residues. CDR3 amino acids: CASSRMDTQYF. CDR3 sequence (DNA): TGTGCCAGCAGTCGAATGGATACGCAGTATTTT.

Concerning this clone: Other DNA sequences from this sample encode an identical CDR3 as well. The chain uses TRBV19 and TRBJ1-5; 9 nucleotides match TRBD1. This CDR3 is 13 amino acids long. CDR1 and CDR2 from the germline V gene are LNHDA and SQIVND (reference sequence). Trimming at V came to 6 bases and at J to 5 bases, leaving 2 bases not matched to a gene. The CDR3 sequence: CASRDRGDQPQHF. The CDR3 DNA is TGTGCCAGTAGGGACAGGGGTGATCAGCCCCAGCATTTT. Supplemented by reference TRBV19 and TRBJ1-5, the full variable domain reads DGGITQSPKYLFRKEGQNVTLSCEQNLNHDAMYWYRQDPGQGLRLIYYSQIVNDFQKGDIAEGYSVSREKKESFPLTVTSAQKNPTAFYLCASRDRGDQPQHFGDGTRLSIL.

V gene TRBV7-6 combines with J gene TRBJ2-5; possible D gene TRBD1, 5 bases. Germline V lookup: CDR1 SGHVS, CDR2 FNYEAQ. V dropped 5 bases and J dropped 5 bases, with 12 bases sitting between them. The CDR3 sequence is 13 residues long. CDR3 region: CASSLGARETQYF. CDR3 sequence (DNA): TGTGCCAGCAGCCTAGGGGCCCGGGAGACCCAGTACTTC.

The rearrangement joins TRBV29-1 to TRBJ1-6; D perhaps matches TRBD1 (5 bases). The CDR3 runs to 16 residues. Trimming removed 4 bases from V and 4 bases from J, with 17 bases in between. Germline V lookup: CDR1 SQVTM, CDR2 ANQGSEA. CDR3 amino acids: CSVGRGHPSYNSPLHF. The CDR3 DNA reads as TGCAGCGTTGGGAGGGGCCATCCCAGTTATAATTCACCCCTCCACTTT.

This clone was recorded only once. The V and J genes are TRBV7-9 and TRBJ2-5; 7 bases map to TRBD2. Germline CDR1 reads SEHNR; CDR2 reads FQNEAQ (reference sequence). The CDR3 runs 16 residues. With 5 bases clipped from V and 2 bases from J, the junction kept 11 bases outside the gene matches. The CDR3 region has the DNA TGTGCCAGCAGCCTGGGGCCAGCGGGGTCACAAGAGACCCAGTACTTC. Translating gives CASSLGPAGSQETQYF.

The genes are TRBV7-6 and TRBJ1-1, with 11 positions matching TRBD1. Trimming cost V 6 bases and J 3 bases; bases outside gene matches: 9. Germline V gene data show CDR1 as SGHVS and CDR2 as FNYEAQ. The CDR3 is 16 amino acids. For the CDR3, the DNA is TGTGCCAGCAGAAAGGGTCCGGGACAGGGGGACACTGAAGCTTTCTTT. Amino acids: CASRKGPGQGDTEAFF.

V and J are TRBV11-2 and TRBJ2-1; D possibly uses TRBD1 or TRBD2 (5 bases each). V lost 1 base and J 7 bases, leaving 11 bases between the germline ends. Germline V gene sequence: CDR1 SGHAT, CDR2 FQNNGV. This CDR3 is built from 14 residues. The CDR3 loop is CASSLGGVTNEQFF. The CDR3 bases are TGTGCCAGCAGCTTAGGAGGGGTTACAAATGAGCAGTTCTTC.

In its sample, this clone was seen once. V and J are TRBV6-5 and TRBJ2-3, with 7 bases that match TRBD1. The germline CDR1 and CDR2 sequences are MNHEY and SVGAGI. Trimming cost V 6 bases and J 4 bases; bases outside gene matches: 7. This CDR3 has 14 residues. CDR3 region: CASSLDRVADTQYF. CDR3 bases: TGTGCCAGCAGCCTCGACAGGGTGGCAGATACGCAGTATTTT.

The J gene is TRBJ2-5, the V gene TRBV5-3; 14 bases fit TRBD2. TRBV5-3 belongs to the ORF category, with a function that is uncertain. This CDR3 comprises 17 residues. Germline trimming cut 4 bases from V and 10 bases from J; bases unmatched to any gene: 15. CDR3 sequence reads: CARSPLPGLAGVEGQYF. The CDR3 bases are TGTGCCAGAAGCCCTCTCCCGGGACTAGCGGGAGTTGAAGGCCAGTACTTC.

The chain has TRBV4-1 and TRBJ1-2; 7 bases are a match to TRBD1. The CDR3 spans 14 residues. CDR1 is MGHRA and CDR2 is YSYEKL in the germline V gene. The ends lost 1 base at V and 8 bases at J; junction bases unmatched: 7. Here the CDR3 reads CASSQAAGGVGYTF. In nucleotides, the CDR3 is TGCGCCAGCAGCCAAGCCGCAGGGGGAGTAGGCTACACCTTC.

The chain carries TRBV6-1 and TRBJ2-6; 7 bases align to TRBD1. CDR3 length: 15 amino acids. Germline V gene sequence: CDR1 MNHNS, CDR2 SASEGT. V trimming: 7 bases; J trimming: 0 bases; junction bases outside the gene matches: 3. CDR3 coding DNA: TGTGCCAGCACGGGACAGACCTCTGGGGCCAACGTCCTGACTTTC. Translation gives CASTGQTSGANVLTF.